These T cell receptor beta chains were read from a single sample in a study of blood T cell repertoires in COVID-19. The repertoire was sequenced with immunoSEQ multiplex PCR; TCRdb's copy has only in-frame clones and lacks some. Of some 270,000 clones listed, roughly 90% are singletons. The sequenced sample consisted of PBMCs or T cells enriched from blood (not recorded which). The origin of the receptors is a woman aged 40 to 50 who had recovered from COVID-19. Both conserved end residues are part of each CDR3. A D gene is named only where the DNA matches it firmly. Size is stated for part of the rows, as once, few or many counts, or as a class when the clone is expanded.

j_call d_call clone_size v_call cdr3_nt cdr3_aa
TRBJ1-1 . . TRBV12-3/TRBV12-4 TGTGCCAGCAGTAGTCAGTTCTACACTGAAGCTTTCTTT CASSSQFYTEAFF
TRBJ1-6 TRBD1 . TRBV7-2 TGTGCCAGCCGCGGACAGGGGAGCTCCTATAATTCACCCCTCCACTTT CASRGQGSSYNSPLHF
TRBJ2-7 TRBD1 . TRBV6-1 TGTGCCAGCAGTGAATGGGGGACAGGAACCTACGAGCAGTACTTC CASSEWGTGTYEQYF
TRBJ2-7 TRBD1 once TRBV5-4 TGTGCCAGCAGCTCCTACAGGGGCGTTGTCTCCTACGAGCAGTACTTC CASSSYRGVVSYEQYF
TRBJ2-1 TRBD2 . TRBV10-1 TGCGCCAGCAGCACCACTAGCGGGGGCCTTTACAATGAGCAGTTCTTC CASSTTSGGLYNEQFF
TRBJ2-5 . once TRBV6-5 TGTGCCAGCAGTTTCCAGGAGACCCAGTACTTC CASSFQETQYF
TRBJ1-5 TRBD1 . TRBV12-3/TRBV12-4 TGTGCCAGCAGTTCCCGACAGGGTGTTCCCCAGCATTTT CASSSRQGVPQHF
TRBJ2-1 . . TRBV30 TGTGCCTGGAGTGTAATCCTGGGGGGGGGCCAAGTGAGGTCCTACAATGAGCAGTTCTTC CAWSVILGGGQVRSYNEQFF
TRBJ2-5 TRBD2 few TRBV2 TGTGCCAGCAAGGGAGGGGAAGAGACCCAGTACTTC CASKGGEETQYF
TRBJ2-5 . . TRBV2 TGTGCCAGCAGGGTGGACAGTGGGGAGACCCAGTACTTC CASRVDSGETQYF
TRBJ1-1 . . TRBV25-1 TGTGCCAGCTCAAGGGGTGGTGTATACACTGAAGCTTTCTTT CASSRGGVYTEAFF
TRBJ1-4 TRBD1 . TRBV5-1 TGCGCCAGCAGCTTTGGGACAGGTGAAAAACTGTTTTTT CASSFGTGEKLFF
TRBJ2-5 TRBD2 . TRBV27 TGTGCCAGCAGTTTTTCAGTCGGGACTAGCGGGCGGGGGGGAGAGACCCAGTACTTC CASSFSVGTSGRGGETQYF
TRBJ2-2 TRBD2 . TRBV7-9 TGTGCCAGCAGCAAAGTCCACCTCCTAGCGGGGGGTAGCACCGGGGAGCTGTTTTTT CASSKVHLLAGGSTGELFF
TRBJ2-1 TRBD2 . TRBV7-3 TGTGCCAGCAGCTTACTAGCGGGGGGGCCGGGTGAGCAGTTCTTC CASSLLAGGPGEQFF
TRBJ1-6 . few TRBV3-1/TRBV3-2 TGTGCCAGCAGCCTGGGAGGGAATTCACCCCTCCACTTT CASSLGGNSPLHF
TRBJ2-7 TRBD1 . TRBV6-5 TGTGCCAGCAGTTACCGGACAGGCTACGAGCAGTACTTC CASSYRTGYEQYF
TRBJ1-5 . . TRBV21-1 TGTGCCGGAGTCCTGGAACTGGGAGATTACCTTTATAGCAATCAGCCCCAGCATTTT CAGVLELGDYLYSNQPQHF
TRBJ1-1 . . TRBV4-2 TGTGCCAGCAGCCAAGACATCCAGGGGGAAGCTTTCTTT CASSQDIQGEAFF
TRBJ1-1 . . TRBV5-1 TGCGCCAGCAGCTTGTCAGGGGCCGACAACACTGAAGCTTTCTTT CASSLSGADNTEAFF
TRBJ1-2 TRBD1 . TRBV10-3 TGTGCCATCAGTGAGTCGGGGCTGGGGACAGATGGCTACACCTTC CAISESGLGTDGYTF
TRBJ1-5 TRBD1 . TRBV27 TGTGCCAGCACCTCAAGACAGGGGGCCGGTCAGCCCCAGCATTTT CASTSRQGAGQPQHF
TRBJ2-7 TRBD2 . TRBV7-2 TGTGCCAGCAGCCCTACTAGCGGGAGCCGCTCCTACGAGCAGTACTTC CASSPTSGSRSYEQYF
TRBJ1-1 TRBD1 many TRBV5-4 TGTGCCAGCAGCTTGGGGACAGGGGGCACTGAAGCTTTCTTT CASSLGTGGTEAFF
TRBJ1-2 . few TRBV5-4 TGTGCCAGCAGCTTGCAGGGACTCGTCTATGGCTACACCTTC CASSLQGLVYGYTF
TRBJ1-2 . . TRBV29-1 TGCAGCGTTGCCCGGGACACAAATGATTGGGGCTACACCTTC CSVARDTNDWGYTF
TRBJ2-3 . . TRBV27 TGTGCCAGCAGCGCTAACCCCACAGATACGCAGTATTTT CASSANPTDTQYF
TRBJ2-7 TRBD2 . TRBV7-2 TGTGCCAGCAGCCTAGAACCCCAACGGGAGGGGTACTTC CASSLEPQREGYF
TRBJ1-6 TRBD1 . TRBV7-2 TGTGCCAGCAGCTTTACCAGGGGGCTCAGGAATTCACCCCTCCACTTT CASSFTRGLRNSPLHF
TRBJ2-5 . . TRBV2 TGTGCCAGCAGTGGAGGGTGGGGAATTTCCCAAGAGACCCAGTACTTC CASSGGWGISQETQYF
TRBJ1-5 . once TRBV10-3 TGTGCCATCAGTGTTCAGGGTAGCAATCAGCCCCAGCATTTT CAISVQGSNQPQHF
TRBJ1-3 TRBD1 . TRBV5-8 TGTGCCAGCACCCTTGGACAGGGATCGGGAAACACCATATATTTT CASTLGQGSGNTIYF
TRBJ2-1 TRBD2 . TRBV25-1 TGTGCCAGCAGTGAATATGAAGGACTAGTTCAGTTCTTC CASSEYEGLVQFF